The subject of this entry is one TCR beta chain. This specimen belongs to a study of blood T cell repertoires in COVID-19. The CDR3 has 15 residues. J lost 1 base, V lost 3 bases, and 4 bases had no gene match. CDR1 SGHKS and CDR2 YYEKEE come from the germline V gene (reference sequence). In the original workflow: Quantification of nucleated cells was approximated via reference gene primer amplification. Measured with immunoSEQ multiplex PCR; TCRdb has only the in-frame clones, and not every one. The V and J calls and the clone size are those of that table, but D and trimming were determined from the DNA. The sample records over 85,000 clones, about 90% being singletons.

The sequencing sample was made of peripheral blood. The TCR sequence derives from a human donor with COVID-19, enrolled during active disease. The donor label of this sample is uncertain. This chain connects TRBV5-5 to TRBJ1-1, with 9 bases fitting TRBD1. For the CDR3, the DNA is TGTGCCAGCAGCTGGGACAGGGAATGGAACACTGAAGCTTTCTTT. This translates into CASSWDREWNTEAFF.